These 9 T cell receptor beta chains originate from one sample sequenced in a study of cytomegalovirus exposure and HLA in healthy donors. Use of 60 Vbeta and 13 Jbeta primers characterized the PCR. Profiling relied on immunoSEQ multiplex PCR, and the TCRdb table lists in-frame clones only, not all of them. The ten most abundant clones cover roughly 5% of a sample with roughly 78,000 clones. The specimen was PBMCs. These receptors all stem from a man between 35 and 55 years old in good health and CMV-seronegative.

This chain links TRBV2 with TRBJ2-1; D is ambiguous. This CDR3 comprises 12 residues. Germline loops: CDR1 SNHLY, CDR2 FYNNEI. The V and J ends lost 7 bases and 3 bases respectively, with 7 bases between them. The CDR3 spells CASKRYYNEQFF. The CDR3 nucleotides read TGTGCCAGCAAACGGTACTACAATGAGCAGTTCTTC.

The V and J genes are TRBV6-1 and TRBJ1-3; 10 nucleotides line up with TRBD1. The germline V gene has CDR1 MNHNS and CDR2 SASEGT. The junction had 7 bases not matched to a gene; V was cut back by 4 bases and J by 4 bases. The CDR3 covers 16 residues. CDR3 DNA: TGTGCCAGCAGTGCAACCGGGACAGGGGACGGAAACACCATATATTTT. Translating gives CASSATGTGDGNTIYF.

The chain uses TRBV29-1 and TRBJ1-1, with 7 bases identical to TRBD1. The J segment lost 7 bases and the V segment lost 6 bases, leaving 14 bases of the junction unmatched. From germline, CDR1 is SQVTM and CDR2 ANQGSEA. CDR3 length equals 14 residues. As DNA, the CDR3 is TGCAGCGTCCCTAAAGGGGGCTCATTCGATGAAGCTTTCTTT. Its protein product is CSVPKGGSFDEAFF.

Here the CDR3 reads CASSLRDKAYEQYF. In nucleotides, the CDR3 is TGTGCCAGCAGCCTCCGGGACAAGGCCTACGAGCAGTACTTC. The V and J genes are TRBV7-6 and TRBJ2-7; D may be TRBD1 (6 bases). V lost 5 bases, J lost 2 bases, and 13 bases lay in between. CDR3 length: 14 amino acids. Germline assignment: CDR1 SGHVS and CDR2 FNYEAQ.

V usage is TRBV7-9 and J usage is TRBJ1-2; a possible D gene is TRBD1 (5 bases). Germline V gives CDR1 SEHNR, CDR2 FQNEAQ (reference sequence). With 5 bases removed from V and 6 bases from J, the gap between germline ends came to 19 bases. The CDR3 extends over 15 amino acids. The DNA for the CDR3 is TGTGCCAGCAGCCCCTTGGACAAACAATCTAATGGCTACACCTTC. Translated, it gives CASSPLDKQSNGYTF.

This rearrangement joins TRBV27 to TRBJ2-2; 9 bases agree with TRBD2. Germline CDR1 and CDR2: MNHEY and SMNVEV (reference sequence). With 10 bases clipped from V and 3 bases from J, the junction kept 9 bases outside the gene matches. The CDR3 contains 15 residues. The CDR3 sequence is CATQRGDSDTGELFF. Written as DNA, the CDR3 is TGTGCCACCCAGCGGGGGGACTCAGACACCGGGGAGCTGTTTTTT.

J is TRBJ2-5 and V is TRBV18; possible D gene TRBD1, 6 bases. The DNA end is more similar to TRBJ2-7, so the J call may be wrong. The CDR3 is 15 residues long. CDR1 is KGHSH and CDR2 is LQKENI in the germline V gene. The DNA of the CDR3 is TGTGCCAGCTCACCATTCGACAGGCCCTCCTACGAGCAGTACTTC. Protein sequence: CASSPFDRPSYEQYF.

V gene TRBV9 combines with J gene TRBJ2-1; D gene ambiguous. Between the trimmed V and J ends, which lost 4 bases and 0 bases, there was a span of 14 bases. Germline loops: CDR1 SGDLS, CDR2 YYNGEE. CDR3 length: 16 residues. CDR3 nucleotides: TGTGCCAGCAGCCCTGATGTGTACGGCTCCTACAATGAGCAGTTCTTC. Translation: CASSPDVYGSYNEQFF.

This chain links TRBV7-6 with TRBJ1-5; D is ambiguous. CDR1 SGHVS and CDR2 FNYEAQ come from the germline V gene. The CDR3 sequence is 14 residues long. Trimming cost V 2 bases and J 0 bases, with 5 bases left between them. CDR3 nucleotide sequence: TGTGCCAGCAGCTTATCCTATAGCAATCAGCCCCAGCATTTT. It is translated as CASSLSYSNQPQHF.